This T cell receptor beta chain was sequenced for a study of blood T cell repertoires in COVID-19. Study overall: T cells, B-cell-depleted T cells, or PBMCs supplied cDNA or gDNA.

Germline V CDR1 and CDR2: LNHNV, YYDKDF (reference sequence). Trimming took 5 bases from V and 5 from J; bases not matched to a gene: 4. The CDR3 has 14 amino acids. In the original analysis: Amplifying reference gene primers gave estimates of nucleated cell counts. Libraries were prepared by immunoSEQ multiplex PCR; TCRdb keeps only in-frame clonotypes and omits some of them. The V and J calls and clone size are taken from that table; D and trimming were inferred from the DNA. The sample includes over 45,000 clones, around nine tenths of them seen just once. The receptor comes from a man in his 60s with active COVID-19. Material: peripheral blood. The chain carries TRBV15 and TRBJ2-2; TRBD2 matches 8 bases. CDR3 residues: CATSLAGLTGELFF. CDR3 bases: TGTGCCACCAGCCTAGCGGGTTTAACCGGGGAGCTGTTTTTT.